What follows are 25 T cell receptor beta chains derived from one specimen sequenced in a study of CD8+CD57+ T cells in acquired aplastic anemia. CDR3 and TCR beta VDJ profiling relied on genomic DNA as the template. TCRdb ran MiXCR on the reads and lists one entry per CDR3 protein. The table includes hundreds of thousands of distinct CDR3 sequences, roughly 68% detected once. The sequenced sample consisted of sorted CD4+, CD8+, or CD8+CD57+ T cells (not recorded which) from PBMCs. The source of these receptors is a human donor in good health, serving as a control.

This clonotype appeared many times. The chain is built from TRBV6-5 and TRBJ2-2, with no clear D. The CDR3 has 14 amino acids. CDR1 is MNHEY and CDR2 is SVGAGI in the germline V gene. Trimming shortened V by 2 bases and J by 3 bases, and 7 bases separated the two germline ends. The CDR3 loop is CASSYGADTGELFF. The CDR3 DNA reads TGTGCCAGCAGTTACGGTGCAGACACCGGGGAGCTGTTTTTT.

The chain recombines TRBV6-1 with TRBJ2-5; D unresolved. CDR3 length: 13 residues. Between the trimmed V and J ends, which lost 6 bases and 5 bases, there was a span of 13 bases. CDR1 is MNHNS and CDR2 is SASEGT in the germline V gene. The CDR3 is CASRAIVGETQYF. In DNA, the CDR3 is TGTGCCAGCAGAGCAATAGTGGGGGAGACCCAGTACTTC.

This sequence joins TRBV4-1 and TRBJ2-2; D remains ambiguous. V dropped 1 base and J dropped 1 base, with 4 bases sitting between them. The CDR3 length is 14 residues. Looked up from germline, CDR1 is MGHRA and CDR2 is YSYEKL. CDR3 loop: CASSQALNTGELFF. DNA of the CDR3: TGCGCCAGCAGCCAAGCCTTGAACACCGGGGAGCTGTTTTTT.

This chain uses TRBV20-1 with TRBJ1-2, with 7 positions matching TRBD1. This CDR3 has 12 amino acids. V gave up 3 bases and J gave up 6 bases; unmatched junction bases: 4. Germline loops: CDR1 DFQATT, CDR2 SNEGSKA (reference sequence). The CDR3 region has the DNA TGCAGTGCTAGGACAGGGCAGCATGGCTACACCTTC. It yields the protein CSARTGQHGYTF.

This chain links TRBV5-5 with TRBJ1-6; unclear D gene. Germline CDR1 SGHKS, CDR2 YYEKEE (reference sequence). V dropped 0 bases and J dropped 13 bases, with 8 bases sitting between them. CDR3 length: 12 amino acids. CDR3 sequence: CASSLALRPLHF. CDR3 coding DNA: TGTGCCAGCAGCTTGGCTCTCAGGCCCCTCCACTTT.

Of note for this clonotype: Since a much larger clone is just one base distant, this may be a read error. The chain joins TRBV5-4 to TRBJ2-2; weak D call: TRBD2 (5 bases). The CDR3 spans 15 residues. Germline V gives CDR1 SGHNT, CDR2 YYREEE (reference sequence). DNA of the CDR3: TGTGCCAGCAGCCCTCGGACGGAGAACACCGGGGAGCTGCTTTTT. It encodes CASSPRTENTGELLF.

The chain joins TRBV12-3 or TRBV12-4 to TRBJ2-1; a possible D gene is TRBD1 (5 bases). CDR3 size: 15 residues. V shed 5 bases and J shed 5 bases, with 16 bases lying between them. The CDR3 loop is CASSAEARADNEQFF. The CDR3, as DNA: TGTGCCAGCAGTGCAGAGGCCAGGGCGGACAATGAGCAGTTCTTC.

A word on this clonotype: The junction does not match germline at one end; this may be a read error. V gene TRBV7-9 combines with J gene TRBJ1-6; D unresolved. This CDR3 spans 14 amino acids. CDR1 is SEHNR, CDR2 FQNEAQ, per germline (reference sequence). The CDR3 DNA follows: TGTGCCAGCAGCCCAAACTCCTCGGGTTCACCCCTCCCCTTT. Its protein is CASSPNSSGSPLPF.

V gene TRBV7-2 combines with J gene TRBJ1-1; D uncertain. V was pared by 2 bases and J by 13 bases, with 23 bases between. Germline assignment: CDR1 SGHTA and CDR2 FQGNSA. The CDR3 runs 15 residues. The CDR3 nucleotides are TGTGCCAGCAGCTTAAATGCGGCGTTCGGGGAGCAGTTTTTCTTT. Its translation: CASSLNAAFGEQFFF.

In regard to this clonotype: A much larger clone differs by one base, so this may be a read error. The rearrangement uses TRBV7-4 and TRBJ1-4; TRBD1 agrees at 7 bases. J lost 3 bases, V lost 8 bases, and 3 bases had no gene match. The CDR3 is 13 residues long. From germline, CDR1 is SGHVT and CDR2 SQSDAQ. CDR3 loop: CASGGTANEKLFF. For the CDR3, the DNA is TGTGCCAGCGGAGGGACAGCTAATGAAAAACTGTTTTTT.

This clonotype came up a few times. The genes are TRBV10-3 and TRBJ2-5, with D perhaps matching TRBD2 (6 bases). V was cut by 3 bases and J by 6 bases, with 8 bases left in between. The V gene's germline CDR1 is ENHRY and CDR2 SYGVKD. The CDR3 has 12 residues. The CDR3 DNA follows: TGTGCCATCAGTGACACTAGCAAGACCCAGTACTTC. It specifies CAISDTSKTQYF.

The J gene is TRBJ2-7, the V gene TRBV20-1; D assignment may be TRBD1 or TRBD2 (5 bases each). Germline CDR1 and CDR2: DFQATT and SNEGSKA (reference sequence). V was cut by 1 base and J by 3 bases, with 22 bases left in between. CDR3 size: 17 residues. The CDR3 region has the DNA TGCAGTGCTAGAGGGGCTCCCCTAAATCTGGGGGACTACGAGCAGTACTTC. It is translated as CSARGAPLNLGDYEQYF.

Comments on this clonotype: The conserved phenylalanine or tryptophan is not found at the CDR3 terminus, so this likely reflects a read error. The DNA is left out, because the CDR3 cannot be placed on it with certainty; the CDR3 is given as TCRdb lists it. V gene TRBV2 combines with J gene TRBJ1-6; TRBD1, the table's D call, lacks a check against the DNA. Per the germline V gene, CDR1 is SNHLY and CDR2 is FYNNEI. The CDR3 comprises 13 residues, both ends counted. CDR3 sequence: CASTPGGDSQFHV.

The gene calls are TRBV25-1 and TRBJ1-6; maybe TRBD1 (5 bases). This CDR3 is built from 16 residues. Germline CDR1 is MGHDK and CDR2 is SYGVNS. The V end lost 4 bases, the J end lost 2 bases, and 12 bases lay between the germline ends. The CDR3 DNA follows: TGTGCCAGCAGTGGGAGACGGGGACCCTATAATTCACCCCTCCACTTT. Protein: CASSGRRGPYNSPLHF. The entire variable domain, with the rest obtained from reference TRBV25-1 and TRBJ1-6, is as follows: EADIYQTPRYLVIGTGKKITLECSQTMGHDKMYWYQQDPGMELHLIHYSYGVNSTEKGDLSSESTVSRIRTEHFPLTLESARPSHTSQYLCASSGRRGPYNSPLHFGNGTRLTVT.

A note on this clonotype: The conserved phenylalanine or tryptophan normally closing the CDR3 is absent here, so this likely arose from a read error. No DNA is shown, since the ends of the CDR3 on it are uncertain; the CDR3 is the one TCRdb lists. The chain has TRBV7-2 and TRBJ2-2; the table assigns TRBD1, which was not confirmed against the DNA. Per the germline V gene, CDR1 is SGHTA and CDR2 is FQGNSA. Termini included, the CDR3 measures 12 amino acids. The CDR3 is CASSALGEGLLL.

The chain couples TRBV19 to TRBJ1-6, with TRBD1 identical over 8 bases. The ends lost 1 base at V and 10 bases at J; junction bases unmatched: 6. The germline V gene has CDR1 LNHDA and CDR2 SQIVND (reference sequence). The CDR3 length is 15 residues. CDR3 sequence: CASSIVGQGGSPLHF. The CDR3 region has the DNA TGTGCCAGTAGTATAGTAGGACAGGGTGGCTCACCCCTCCACTTT.

The chain couples TRBV7-3 to TRBJ2-2, with D possibly being TRBD2 (7 bases). This CDR3 is 15 amino acids long. The germline V and J ends were trimmed by 0 bases and 17 bases, with 22 bases remaining between them. CDR1 and CDR2 (germline): SGHTA, FQGTGA. DNA of the CDR3: TGTGCCAGCAGCTTAACGGGGGGGCGGAACGAGCAGTACTTTTTT. Its protein is CASSLTGGRNEQYFF.

In its sample, this clonotype was seen many times. The J gene is TRBJ1-2, the V gene TRBV6-2 or TRBV6-3, with D possibly matching TRBD1 (6 bases). V gave up 7 bases and J gave up 3 bases, with 12 bases separating them. CDR1 and CDR2 (germline): MNHEY, SVGEGT. This CDR3 region has 13 residues. CDR3 nucleotide sequence: TGTGCCAGCAAAGAGGACAGTGACTATGGCTACACCTTC. Translated, it gives CASKEDSDYGYTF.

Ten or more counts support this clonotype. V is TRBV6-6 and J is TRBJ2-6; possible D gene TRBD1, 5 bases. In germline, CDR1 is MNHNY, CDR2 SVGAGI (reference sequence). The CDR3 is 15 amino acids. Trimming pared 5 bases from V and 0 bases from J, leaving 8 bases between. The CDR3 loop is CASSAGSSGANVLTF. The CDR3 DNA reads TGTGCCAGCAGTGCAGGGTCCTCTGGGGCCAACGTCCTGACTTTC.

The count of this clonotype is one. The junction and the germline gene differ at one end; a read error may be behind it. The chain uses TRBV7-9 and TRBJ1-3; D perhaps matches TRBD1 (6 bases). Germline V gives CDR1 SEHNR, CDR2 FQNEAQ (reference sequence). CDR3 length: 14 residues. CDR3: CASSQTGTGAATQF. DNA of the CDR3: TGTGCCAGTAGTCAGACCGGGACGGGGGCGGCTACGCAGTTT.

On this clonotype: A read error may produce the germline difference seen at one junction end. The J gene is TRBJ2-7, the V gene TRBV20-1, with D uncertain. The germline V gene encodes CDR1 DFQATT and CDR2 SNEGSKA (reference sequence). The CDR3 totals 12 residues. The DNA of the CDR3 is TGCAGTGCTAGCGGCAGGTCCTACGAGGAGTACTTC. Translated: CSASGRSYEEYF.

The CDR3 DNA follows: TGTGCCAGCAGCTTATCAGCGGCACCTTATAATTCACCCCTCCACTTT. Its protein product is CASSLSAAPYNSPLHF. The genes are TRBV5-6 and TRBJ1-6; D not resolved. Trimming cost V 2 bases and J 4 bases, with 13 bases left between them. Germline V gene sequence: CDR1 SGHDT, CDR2 YYEEEE. The CDR3 length is 16 residues. Using reference TRBV5-6 and TRBJ1-6 for the parts outside the CDR3, the full variable domain is DAGVTQSPTHLIKTRGQQVTLRCSPKSGHDTVSWYQQALGQGPQFIFQYYEEEERQRGNFPDRFSGHQFPNYSSELNVNALLLGDSALYLCASSLSAAPYNSPLHFGNGTRLTVT.

This clonotype is medium-sized by share. The rearrangement links TRBV7-2 to TRBJ2-7; D uncertain. V was cut by 1 base and J by 1 base, with 2 bases left in between. This CDR3 contains 12 residues. The V gene's germline CDR1 is SGHTA and CDR2 FQGNSA. The CDR3 loop is CASSLGSYEQYF. The CDR3 nucleotides read TGTGCCAGCAGCTTAGGGTCCTACGAGCAGTACTTC.

The chain employs TRBV29-1 and TRBJ2-7; D not resolved. The CDR3 extends over 13 amino acids. Germline CDR1 SQVTM, CDR2 ANQGSEA. Trimming cost V 4 bases and J 4 bases, with 14 bases left between them. Here the CDR3 DNA reads TGCAGCGTTGTCAGAAGGCGGAGATACGAGCAGTACTTC. It codes for CSVVRRRRYEQYF.

The CDR3 nucleotides read TGCAGTGCTAGAATAGGGGCGTTCGACGAGCAGTACTTC. Amino acids: CSARIGAFDEQYF. V is TRBV20-1 and J is TRBJ2-7, with D maybe TRBD1 (5 bases). Looked up from germline, CDR1 is DFQATT and CDR2 is SNEGSKA (reference sequence). CDR3 size: 13 residues. The V end lost 2 bases, the J end lost 5 bases, and 13 bases lay between the germline ends.